This is a list of T cell receptor beta chains from one sample in a study of blood T cell repertoires in COVID-19. Clones were read by immunoSEQ multiplex PCR, and TCRdb kept only the in-frame ones, dropping some. Of tens of thousands of clones listed, 70% to 90% are singletons. Sequencing input: peripheral blood. Receptor source: a woman between 55 and 75 years old with active COVID-19. Both conserved end residues are part of each CDR3. Each record gives: D gene, clone size, V gene, J gene, CDR3 protein, CDR3 DNA. A D gene is named only where the DNA matches it firmly. Clone size, where shown, is once, few, many, or a class for clones that have expanded.

>NA|NA|TRBV12-3/TRBV12-4|TRBJ2-2
CASSLTATGELFF
TGTGCCAGCAGTTTGACAGCCACCGGGGAGCTGTTTTTT
>NA|NA|TRBV5-4|TRBJ1-6
CASSLEPGSHSPLHF
TGTGCCAGCAGCTTGGAGCCGGGAAGTCATTCACCCCTCCACTTT
>TRBD1|NA|TRBV19|TRBJ2-1
CASSGRRDRGLNEQFF
TGTGCCAGTAGTGGAAGACGGGACAGGGGTCTCAATGAGCAGTTCTTC
>NA|NA|TRBV18|TRBJ2-7
CASSPASLSSQQYF
TGTGCCAGCTCACCTGCGTCCCTCTCTTCCCAGCAGTACTTC
>TRBD1|NA|TRBV6-5|TRBJ2-7
CASSRDREGYEQYF
TGTGCCAGCAGCCGGGACAGAGAGGGCTACGAGCAGTACTTC
>NA|NA|TRBV4-2|TRBJ1-4
CASSPQELATNEKLFF
TGTGCCAGCAGCCCCCAAGAGCTTGCAACTAATGAAAAACTGTTTTTT
>TRBD1|NA|TRBV29-1|TRBJ1-1
CSVVPGQGNTEAFF
TGCAGCGTTGTACCGGGACAGGGAAACACTGAAGCTTTCTTT
>NA|NA|TRBV29-1|TRBJ1-1
CSVERLAGEAFF
TGCAGCGTTGAAAGGTTGGCGGGTGAAGCTTTCTTT
>NA|NA|TRBV19|TRBJ2-7
CASSIGQASSYEQYF
TGTGCCAGTAGTATAGGACAGGCCAGCTCCTACGAGCAGTACTTC
>TRBD2|NA|TRBV4-2|TRBJ2-3
CASSQIVAGGGDTQYF
TGTGCCAGCAGCCAAATTGTGGCGGGGGGCGGGGATACGCAGTATTTT
>NA|NA|TRBV6-5|TRBJ1-1
CASLGAAANTEAFF
TGTGCCAGCTTGGGGGCAGCTGCGAACACTGAAGCTTTCTTT
>NA|NA|TRBV27|TRBJ1-6
CASSFSGHYNSPLHF
TGTGCCAGCAGTTTTAGTGGACATTATAATTCACCCCTCCACTTT
>NA|once|TRBV7-8|TRBJ1-3
CASSDGSSGNTIYF
TGTGCCAGCAGCGACGGGAGCTCTGGAAACACCATATATTTT
>NA|NA|TRBV3-1/TRBV3-2|TRBJ2-1
CASSQAGLVTYNEQFF
TGTGCCAGCAGCCAAGCGGGACTGGTCACCTACAATGAGCAGTTCTTC
>TRBD1|NA|TRBV14|TRBJ2-1
CASSRDRGLWNEQFF
TGTGCCAGCAGCCGGGACAGGGGGCTTTGGAATGAGCAGTTCTTC
>NA|NA|TRBV4-1|TRBJ1-1
CASSQEPGVNTEAFF
TGCGCCAGCAGCCAAGAGCCAGGGGTGAACACTGAAGCTTTCTTT
>NA|NA|TRBV14|TRBJ1-1
CASSSQGGTEAFF
TGTGCCAGCAGCTCTCAGGGAGGCACTGAAGCTTTCTTT
>NA|NA|TRBV6-1|TRBJ2-7
CASSENAGAAIGYEQYF
TGTGCCAGCAGTGAAAATGCGGGGGCCGCCATAGGGTACGAGCAGTACTTC
>NA|NA|TRBV6-5|TRBJ1-5
CASRAGGAGNQPQHF
TGTGCCAGCAGGGCGGGCGGCGCTGGCAATCAGCCCCAGCATTTT
>NA|NA|TRBV6-6|TRBJ1-5
CATHEGVIGNQPQHF
TGTGCCACCCACGAAGGGGTTATTGGCAATCAGCCCCAGCATTTT
>TRBD2|NA|TRBV7-2|TRBJ2-3
CASSFAVGRGGTDTQYF
TGTGCCAGCAGCTTCGCAGTAGGGCGGGGGGGGACTGATACGCAGTATTTT
>NA|NA|TRBV6-5|TRBJ1-2
CASSYRTDNYGYTF
TGTGCCAGCAGTTACCGGACAGATAACTATGGCTACACCTTC
>NA|NA|TRBV14|TRBJ1-4
CASSQDPQDTEKLFF
TGTGCCAGCAGCCAAGATCCCCAGGATACTGAAAAACTGTTTTTT
>NA|NA|TRBV7-8|TRBJ1-4
CASSSGGWGPDEKLFF
TGTGCCAGCAGCTCTGGGGGGTGGGGCCCCGATGAAAAACTGTTTTTT
>NA|NA|TRBV7-2|TRBJ2-5
CASSSGWEETQYF
TGTGCCAGCAGCTCCGGGTGGGAAGAGACCCAGTACTTC
>TRBD2|NA|TRBV7-3|TRBJ2-1
CASSLLAGGYNEQFF
TGTGCCAGCAGCCTGCTAGCGGGGGGGTACAATGAGCAGTTCTTC
>NA|once|TRBV11-2|TRBJ2-5
CASSWSRAETQYF
TGTGCCAGCAGCTGGTCCAGGGCGGAGACCCAGTACTTC
>NA|NA|TRBV19|TRBJ2-5
CASSRDQETQYF
TGTGCCAGTAGCAGGGACCAAGAGACCCAGTACTTC